These 9 T cell receptor beta chains originate from one sample sequenced in a study of CD4 T cells in relation to SARS-CoV-2 and coronaviruses. TCRdb keeps only in-frame clones here, not all; method: immunoSEQ multiplex PCR. The sample lists approximately 14,000 clones; around four fifths were seen once. These receptors are not linked to any known antigen. Before the COVID-19 pandemic, during about 2010-2018, CD4+ T cells were taken from unexposed donors. Isolation of CD4+ T cells took place after 10 days in culture. The specimen sequenced was CD4+ T cells from PBMCs, cultured in vitro. The receptors stem from a human donor in good health.

The chain combines TRBV10-2 with TRBJ2-2, with 11 bases aligning to TRBD1. The length of the CDR3 is 18 residues. After removal of 3 bases from V and 6 bases from J, the junction contained 12 bases not matched to a gene. Germline V gene data show CDR1 as WSHSY and CDR2 as SAAADI. CDR3 bases: TGCGCCAGCAGTGATTTAACCGTGAGGACAGGGGGCCCCGGGGAGCTGTTTTTT. This gives the protein CASSDLTVRTGGPGELFF.

DNA for the CDR3: TGTGCCAGCAGTCATCCCAAAACAGGGGCCCCTGAAGCTTTCTTT. Translation: CASSHPKTGAPEAFF. The V call is TRBV11-2, the J call TRBJ1-1; 7 bases match TRBD1. The V gene's germline CDR1 is SGHAT and CDR2 FQNNGV. Trimming at V came to 6 bases and at J to 6 bases, leaving 13 bases not matched to a gene. CDR3 length equals 15 residues.

This rearrangement joins TRBV19 to TRBJ2-1, with TRBD2 matching 11 bases. The germline V gene encodes CDR1 LNHDA and CDR2 SQIVND (reference sequence). The V segment lost 7 bases and the J segment 9 bases; nucleotides outside the gene matches: 17. The CDR3 is 17 residues long. The CDR3 here is CASTSKKTSGRGGEQFF. CDR3 DNA sequence: TGTGCCAGTACCTCAAAAAAAACTAGCGGGAGAGGCGGTGAGCAGTTCTTC.

The chain links TRBV7-3 to TRBJ2-7; 9 bases align to TRBD1. Germline CDR1 is SGHTA and CDR2 is FQGTGA. The CDR3 has 15 residues. V was clipped by 0 bases and J by 1 base; unmatched bases: 1. The CDR3 reads CASSLTGQGSYEQYF. CDR3 coding DNA: TGTGCCAGCAGCTTAACGGGACAGGGTTCCTACGAGCAGTACTTC.

The chain employs TRBV5-4 and TRBJ1-1, with 9 bases matching TRBD1. Germline assignment: CDR1 SGHNT and CDR2 YYREEE (reference sequence). The CDR3 is made up of 17 amino acids. V trimming: 3 bases; J trimming: 2 bases; junction bases outside the gene matches: 11. As DNA, the CDR3 is TGTGCCAGCAGCTCTTCGACAGGGGGGAGATTAAACACTGAAGCTTTCTTT. It specifies CASSSSTGGRLNTEAFF. Complete variable domain (other parts from reference TRBV5-4 and TRBJ1-1): ETGVTQSPTHLIKTRGQQVTLRCSSQSGHNTVSWYQQALGQGPQFIFQYYREEENGRGNFPPRFSGLQFPNYSSELNVNALELDDSALYLCASSSSTGGRLNTEAFFGQGTRLTVV.

In nucleotides, the CDR3 is TGCGCCAGCAGCCAAGAGACAGGGAGCACTGAAGCTTTCTTT. It encodes CASSQETGSTEAFF. The genes are TRBV4-1 and TRBJ1-1; 7 nucleotides match TRBD1. The CDR3 contains 14 residues. The germline CDR1 and CDR2 sequences are MGHRA and YSYEKL. After removal of 0 bases from V and 4 bases from J, the junction contained 2 bases not matched to a gene.

The chain links TRBV19 to TRBJ1-3; no clear D gene. Trimming removed 11 bases from V and 2 bases from J, with 19 bases in between. Germline V CDR1 and CDR2: LNHDA, SQIVND (reference sequence). The CDR3 loop spans 15 amino acids. The CDR3 nucleotides read TGTGCCTCAACGGGAGGGCGGGTCGCTGGAAACACCATATATTTT. It is translated as CASTGGRVAGNTIYF.

This clone came up a few times. The rearrangement joins TRBV3-1 (or the pseudogene TRBV3-2) to TRBJ1-1; the D gene is possibly TRBD1 (6 bases). There are 15 residues in the CDR3. V was pared by 3 bases and J by 0 bases, with 11 bases between. CDR1 and CDR2 (germline): LGHDT, YNNKEL (reference sequence). CDR3 sequence (DNA): TGTGCCAGCAGCCACCGACAGGAATTGAACACTGAAGCTTTCTTT. Translated, it gives CASSHRQELNTEAFF.

Only a few counts were recorded for this clone. The chain uses TRBV19 and TRBJ2-2; 10 nucleotides align to TRBD1. With V trimmed by 5 bases and J by 5 bases, 8 bases remained unmatched. CDR3 length: 16 amino acids. The germline gives CDR1 LNHDA, CDR2 SQIVND (reference sequence). The CDR3 protein is CASSGRDRGRTGELFF. The CDR3 DNA sequence: TGTGCCAGTAGTGGCCGCGACAGGGGGCGAACCGGGGAGCTGTTTTTT.